The 22 T cell receptor beta chains reported below all come from one sample, sequenced in a study of T cell responses to AZD1222 COVID-19 vaccine. Clones were sequenced by immunoSEQ multiplex PCR, and TCRdb holds only the in-frame ones, with some missing. The sample consists of tens of thousands of clones, around four fifths of them appearing once. The sample here was peripheral blood, taken on day 0 of AZD1222 vaccination. Receptors were obtained from an adult in good health.

The rearrangement uses TRBV9 and TRBJ1-1; D gene unclear. In germline, CDR1 is SGDLS, CDR2 YYNGEE. Trimming cost V 3 bases and J 6 bases, with 12 bases left between them. The CDR3 sequence is 13 residues long. The CDR3 sequence is CASSADPGAEAFF. CDR3 in DNA: TGTGCCAGCAGCGCGGACCCCGGCGCTGAAGCTTTCTTT.

This clone is judged medium-sized (0.01 to 0.1%). V usage is TRBV7-2 and J usage is TRBJ1-5, with D unresolved. The germline V gene encodes CDR1 SGHTA and CDR2 FQGNSA. The CDR3 has 15 residues. The ends were cut back, 0 bases at V and 7 bases at J, with 13 bases in the middle. The CDR3 nucleotides read TGTGCCAGCAGCTTAGCGGGTCGAAACGGGCAGCCCCAGCATTTT. It codes for CASSLAGRNGQPQHF.

The chain uses TRBV5-6 and TRBJ1-2; possible D gene TRBD1, 6 bases. Trimming cost V 4 bases and J 3 bases, with 16 bases left between them. The CDR3 sequence is 15 residues long. CDR1 is SGHDT, CDR2 YYEEEE, per germline. CDR3 amino acids: CASSPDRASHYGYTF. The CDR3, as DNA: TGTGCCAGCAGCCCGGACAGAGCATCCCACTATGGCTACACCTTC.

The chain has TRBV15 and TRBJ1-6; 7 bases are shared with TRBD1. Germline V gene sequence: CDR1 LNHNV, CDR2 YYDKDF (reference sequence). This CDR3 is 15 amino acids long. The V and J ends lost 3 bases and 7 bases, in that order; junction bases with no gene match: 6. CDR3 loop: CATSSAGTANSPLHF. CDR3 nucleotide sequence: TGTGCCACCAGCAGCGCCGGGACAGCGAATTCACCCCTCCACTTT.

The CDR3 DNA sequence: TGCGCCAGCAGCCAAGATCTGGGGGCAGTGGGGAAAGACACTGAAGCTTTCTTT. Translation gives CASSQDLGAVGKDTEAFF. The chain couples TRBV4-3 to TRBJ1-1; the D gene is possibly TRBD1 (6 bases). Trimming removed 0 bases from V and 3 bases from J, with 20 bases in between. CDR1 is LGHNA, CDR2 YSLEER, per germline. This CDR3 has 18 residues.

The rearrangement uses TRBV5-4 and TRBJ2-7, with 7 bases matching TRBD1. Per germline, CDR1 SGHNT and CDR2 YYREEE (reference sequence). Trimming took 5 bases from V and 1 from J; bases not matched to a gene: 12. The CDR3 has 16 residues. CDR3 in amino acids: CASRYAGTDISYEQYF. The DNA of the CDR3 is TGTGCCAGCAGATATGCCGGGACAGATATTTCCTACGAGCAGTACTTC.

V usage is TRBV2 and J usage is TRBJ1-4, with D possibly being TRBD1 (5 bases). The V end was cut by 3 bases, the J end by 0 bases, with 8 bases between. Germline assignment: CDR1 SNHLY and CDR2 FYNNEI. The CDR3 runs to 15 residues. CDR3 in amino acids: CASSDRVTTNEKLFF. DNA of the CDR3: TGTGCCAGCAGTGACAGGGTAACAACTAATGAAAAACTGTTTTTT.

This clone was counted a single time. This sequence joins TRBV24-1 and TRBJ1-1; no firm D call. In germline, CDR1 is KGHDR, CDR2 SFDVKD. The CDR3 runs to 13 residues. Trimming removed 6 bases from V and 1 base from J, with 8 bases in between. The CDR3, as DNA: TGTGCCACCAGTCCTTACGGGAACACTGAAGCTTTCTTT. Encoded protein: CATSPYGNTEAFF.

The CDR3: CASRSGTTLSPLHF. CDR3 bases: TGTGCCAGTAGGTCCGGGACAACTCTATCACCCCTCCACTTT. The chain employs TRBV19 and TRBJ1-6; weak D call: TRBD1 (6 bases). Germline V gives CDR1 LNHDA, CDR2 SQIVND (reference sequence). The ends were cut back, 6 bases at V and 10 bases at J, with 16 bases in the middle. The CDR3 runs 14 residues.

The chain is built from TRBV9 and TRBJ2-1; 13 nucleotides match TRBD2. The CDR3 sequence is 15 residues long. Germline V gene data show CDR1 as SGDLS and CDR2 as YYNGEE. Losses at the gene ends were 4 bases for V and 9 bases for J; bases not matched to a gene: 7. The CDR3 sequence is CASSTTSGRALEQFF. Here the CDR3 DNA reads TGTGCCAGCAGCACAACTAGCGGGAGGGCCCTTGAGCAGTTCTTC.

V and J are TRBV4-2 and TRBJ2-7; a possible D gene is TRBD2 (5 bases). The germline V and J ends were trimmed by 0 bases and 2 bases, with 8 bases remaining between them. The CDR3 covers 14 residues. In germline, CDR1 is LGHNA, CDR2 YNFKEQ. CDR3 nucleotide sequence: TGTGCCAGCAGCCAAGATGGGGAGACCTACGAGCAGTACTTC. Translation gives CASSQDGETYEQYF.

The chain employs TRBV19 and TRBJ2-7; weak D call: TRBD1 (6 bases). V dropped 9 bases and J dropped 3 bases, with 18 bases sitting between them. CDR3 length: 14 residues. Germline-derived CDR1 and CDR2 are LNHDA and SQIVND (reference sequence). This CDR3 is CARRLGQLNYEQYF. CDR3 bases: TGTGCCAGAAGACTCGGACAGCTGAACTACGAGCAGTACTTC.

J is TRBJ1-2 and V is TRBV7-9, with a tentative D call TRBD1 (5 bases). CDR1 and CDR2 from the germline V gene are SEHNR and FQNEAQ (reference sequence). The germline V and J ends were trimmed by 4 bases and 3 bases, with 15 bases remaining between them. There are 15 residues in the CDR3. The chain's CDR3 is CASSSDFKGYYGYTF. The DNA for the CDR3 is TGTGCCAGCAGCTCCGACTTCAAGGGGTACTATGGCTACACCTTC.

CDR3 loop: CASADSNTEAFF. DNA of the CDR3: TGTGCCAGCGCAGATTCGAACACTGAAGCTTTCTTT. V gene TRBV11-1 combines with J gene TRBJ1-1; D call uncertain. With 8 bases removed from V and 1 base from J, the gap between germline ends came to 8 bases. From germline, CDR1 is SGHAT and CDR2 FQDESV (reference sequence). The CDR3 extends over 12 amino acids. The whole variable domain, filled in from reference TRBV11-1 and TRBJ1-1, reads EAEVAQSPRYKITEKSQAVAFWCDPISGHATLYWYRQILGQGPELLVQFQDESVVDDSQLPKDRFSAERLKGVDSTLKIQPAELGDSAMYLCASADSNTEAFFGQGTRLTVV.

The gene calls are TRBV7-9 and TRBJ1-1; D is unresolved. V was cut by 5 bases and J by 0 bases, with 13 bases left in between. The CDR3 sequence is 15 residues long. The germline V gene encodes CDR1 SEHNR and CDR2 FQNEAQ (reference sequence). The CDR3 region has the DNA TGTGCCAGCAGCCCCCCCGGGAGCATGAACACTGAAGCTTTCTTT. Its protein product is CASSPPGSMNTEAFF.

This chain connects TRBV30 to TRBJ1-4, with 9 bases fitting TRBD1. Germline V lookup: CDR1 GTSNPN, CDR2 SVGIG (reference sequence). The CDR3 loop spans 17 amino acids. Trimming removed 2 bases from V and 4 bases from J; junction bases left unmatched: 11. The CDR3 loop is CAWSFPGQGSFNEKLFF. CDR3 nucleotides: TGTGCCTGGAGTTTTCCGGGACAGGGCTCCTTTAATGAAAAACTGTTTTTT. The full variable domain, in which reference TRBV30 and TRBJ1-4 provide the parts outside the CDR3, is SQTIHQWPATLVQPVGSPLSLECTVEGTSNPNLYWYRQAAGRGLQLLFYSVGIGQISSEVPQNLSASRPQDRQFILSSKKLLLSDSGFYLCAWSFPGQGSFNEKLFFGSGTQLSVL.

The chain links TRBV15 to TRBJ1-2; D remains unclear. There are 13 residues in the CDR3. Germline loops: CDR1 LNHNV, CDR2 YYDKDF (reference sequence). Trimming took off 1 base at V and 4 bases at J, with 7 bases between the two ends. CDR3 protein: CATSRGRTYGYTF. CDR3 DNA: TGTGCCACCAGCAGAGGGCGGACCTATGGCTACACCTTC.

This clone was detected only once. The rearrangement links TRBV19 to TRBJ1-6; D is possibly TRBD1 (5 bases). Germline V gives CDR1 LNHDA, CDR2 SQIVND (reference sequence). This CDR3 has 15 amino acids. Deletions cut 1 base from V and 7 bases from J, with 11 bases between. CDR3 in amino acids: CASSIGGRANSPLHF. The CDR3 nucleotides are TGTGCCAGTAGTATAGGCGGCAGGGCCAATTCACCCCTCCACTTT.

This chain connects TRBV5-1 to TRBJ2-1; D perhaps matches TRBD2 (5 bases). Trimming left V 2 bases short and J 0 bases short, with 9 bases between. Germline V gene sequence: CDR1 SGHRS, CDR2 YFSETQ. The CDR3 is 15 amino acids. The CDR3: CASSFGESSYNEQFF. DNA for the CDR3: TGCGCCAGCAGCTTTGGGGAGAGCTCCTACAATGAGCAGTTCTTC.

The V and J genes are TRBV4-3 and TRBJ2-5; D is undetermined. The CDR3 has 14 amino acids. V was shortened by 0 bases and J by 2 bases, with 7 bases between the two germline ends. Germline loops: CDR1 LGHNA, CDR2 YSLEER. The CDR3 DNA reads TGCGCCAGCAGCCAAGACCCCAGACAAGAGACCCAGTACTTC. This codes for CASSQDPRQETQYF.

J is TRBJ2-3 and V is TRBV9, with TRBD2 matching over 9 bases. CDR3 length: 16 amino acids. Per germline, CDR1 SGDLS and CDR2 YYNGEE. Unmatched junction bases numbered 10, after V lost 4 bases and J lost 4 bases. CDR3 region: CASSFGLARGADTQYF. In DNA form, the CDR3 reads TGTGCCAGCAGCTTCGGACTAGCGCGGGGAGCAGATACGCAGTATTTT.

The chain joins TRBV7-2 to TRBJ2-3; 15 positions match TRBD2. After removal of 5 bases from V and 3 bases from J, the junction contained 3 bases not matched to a gene. In germline, CDR1 is SGHTA, CDR2 FQGNSA. CDR3 length: 16 amino acids. CDR3: CASSPGLAGGTDTQYF. Here the CDR3 DNA reads TGTGCCAGCAGCCCGGGACTAGCGGGGGGAACAGATACGCAGTATTTT.